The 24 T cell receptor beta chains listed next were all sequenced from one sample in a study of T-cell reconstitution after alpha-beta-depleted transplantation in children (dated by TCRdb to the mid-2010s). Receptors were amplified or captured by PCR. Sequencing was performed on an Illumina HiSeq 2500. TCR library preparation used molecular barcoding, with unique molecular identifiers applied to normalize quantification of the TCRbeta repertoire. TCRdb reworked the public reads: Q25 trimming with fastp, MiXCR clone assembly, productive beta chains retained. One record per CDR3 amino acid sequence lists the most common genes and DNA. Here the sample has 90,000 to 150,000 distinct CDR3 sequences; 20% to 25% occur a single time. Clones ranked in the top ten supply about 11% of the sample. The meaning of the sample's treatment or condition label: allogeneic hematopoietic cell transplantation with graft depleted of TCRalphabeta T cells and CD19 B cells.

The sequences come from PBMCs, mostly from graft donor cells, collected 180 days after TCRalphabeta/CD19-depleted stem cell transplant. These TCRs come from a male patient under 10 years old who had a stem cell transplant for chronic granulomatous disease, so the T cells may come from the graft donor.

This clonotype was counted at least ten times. CDR3 protein: CASSSQLGLAGSYEQYF. CDR3 sequence (DNA): TGTGCCAGCAGTTCCCAGTTGGGGCTAGCGGGATCCTACGAGCAGTACTTC. This chain connects TRBV6-5 to TRBJ2-7, with 9 bases matching TRBD2. Looked up from germline, CDR1 is MNHEY and CDR2 is SVGAGI. Losses at the gene ends were 4 bases for V and 1 base for J; bases not matched to a gene: 11. The CDR3 extends over 17 amino acids.

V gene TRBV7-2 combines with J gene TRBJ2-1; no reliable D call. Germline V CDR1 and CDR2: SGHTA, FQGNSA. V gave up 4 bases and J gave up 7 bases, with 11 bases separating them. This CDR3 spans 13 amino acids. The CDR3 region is CASSSLLTNEQFF. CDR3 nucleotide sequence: TGTGCCAGCAGCTCACTTTTGACGAATGAGCAGTTCTTC. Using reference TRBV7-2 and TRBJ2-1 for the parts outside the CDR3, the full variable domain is GAGVSQSPSNKVTEKGKDVELRCDPISGHTALYWYRQSLGQGLEFLIYFQGNSAPDKSGLPSDRFSAERTGGSVSTLTIQRTQQEDSAVYLCASSSLLTNEQFFGPGTRLTVL.

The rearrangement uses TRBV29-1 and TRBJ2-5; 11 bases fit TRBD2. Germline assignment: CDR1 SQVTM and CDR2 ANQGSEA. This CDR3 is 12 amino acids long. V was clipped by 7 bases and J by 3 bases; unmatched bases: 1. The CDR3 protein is CSGGLAEETQYF. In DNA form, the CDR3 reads TGCAGCGGGGGACTAGCGGAAGAGACCCAGTACTTC.

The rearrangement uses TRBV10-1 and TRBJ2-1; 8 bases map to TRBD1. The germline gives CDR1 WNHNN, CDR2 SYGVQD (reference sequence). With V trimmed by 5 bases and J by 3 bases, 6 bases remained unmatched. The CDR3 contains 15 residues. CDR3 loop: CASSSRDRIYNEQFF. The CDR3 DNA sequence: TGCGCCAGCAGTTCCCGGGACAGGATCTACAATGAGCAGTTCTTC.

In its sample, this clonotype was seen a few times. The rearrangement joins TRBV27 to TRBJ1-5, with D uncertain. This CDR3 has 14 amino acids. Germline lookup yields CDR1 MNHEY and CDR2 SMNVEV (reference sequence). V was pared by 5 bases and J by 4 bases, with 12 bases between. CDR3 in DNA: TGTGCCAGCAGTCCCAGGAGGCCTAATCAGCCCCAGCATTTT. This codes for CASSPRRPNQPQHF.

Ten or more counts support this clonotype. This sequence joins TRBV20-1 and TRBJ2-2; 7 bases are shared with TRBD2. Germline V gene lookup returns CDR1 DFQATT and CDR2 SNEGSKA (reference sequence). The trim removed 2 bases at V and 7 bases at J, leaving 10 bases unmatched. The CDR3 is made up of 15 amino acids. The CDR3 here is CSARPRLAMYGELFF. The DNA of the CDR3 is TGCAGTGCTAGACCTAGACTAGCTATGTACGGGGAGCTGTTTTTT.

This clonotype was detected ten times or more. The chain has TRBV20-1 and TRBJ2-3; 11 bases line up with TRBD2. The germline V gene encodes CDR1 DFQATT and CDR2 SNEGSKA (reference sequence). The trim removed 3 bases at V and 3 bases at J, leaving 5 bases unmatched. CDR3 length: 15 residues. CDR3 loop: CSASRASGRTDTQYF. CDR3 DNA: TGCAGTGCTAGTAGGGCTAGCGGGAGGACAGATACGCAGTATTTT.

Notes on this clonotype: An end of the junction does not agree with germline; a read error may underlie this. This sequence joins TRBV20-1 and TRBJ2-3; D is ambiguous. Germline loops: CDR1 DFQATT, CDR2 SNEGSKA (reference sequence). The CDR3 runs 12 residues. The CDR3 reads CGARDRMVTQYF. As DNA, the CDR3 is TGCGGTGCTAGAGATCGAATGGTTACGCAGTATTTT.

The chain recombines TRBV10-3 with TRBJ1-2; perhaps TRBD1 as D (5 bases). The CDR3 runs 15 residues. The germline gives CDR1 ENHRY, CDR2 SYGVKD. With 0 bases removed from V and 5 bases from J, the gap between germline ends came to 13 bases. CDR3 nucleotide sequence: TGTGCCATCAGTGAGTCGATTGGGGCGGGTTATGGCTACACCTTC. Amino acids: CAISESIGAGYGYTF.

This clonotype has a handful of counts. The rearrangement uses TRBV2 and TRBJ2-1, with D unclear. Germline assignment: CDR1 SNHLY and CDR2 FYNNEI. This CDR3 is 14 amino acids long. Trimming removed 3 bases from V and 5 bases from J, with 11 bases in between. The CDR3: CASSDEPGNNEQFF. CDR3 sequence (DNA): TGTGCCAGCAGTGATGAGCCAGGAAACAATGAGCAGTTCTTC.

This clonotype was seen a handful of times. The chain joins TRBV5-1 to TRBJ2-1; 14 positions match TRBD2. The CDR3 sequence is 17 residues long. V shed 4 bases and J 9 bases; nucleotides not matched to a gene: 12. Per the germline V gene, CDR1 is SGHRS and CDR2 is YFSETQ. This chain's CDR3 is CASSPTRLAGGPVEQFF. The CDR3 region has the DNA TGCGCCAGCAGCCCCACCAGACTAGCGGGGGGGCCAGTTGAGCAGTTCTTC.

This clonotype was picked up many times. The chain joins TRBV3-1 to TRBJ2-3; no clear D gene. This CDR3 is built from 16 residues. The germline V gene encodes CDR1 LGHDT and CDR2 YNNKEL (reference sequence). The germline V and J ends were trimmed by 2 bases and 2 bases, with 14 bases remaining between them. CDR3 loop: CASSQRMITNTDTQYF. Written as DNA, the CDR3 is TGTGCCAGCAGCCAACGTATGATCACGAACACAGATACGCAGTATTTT.

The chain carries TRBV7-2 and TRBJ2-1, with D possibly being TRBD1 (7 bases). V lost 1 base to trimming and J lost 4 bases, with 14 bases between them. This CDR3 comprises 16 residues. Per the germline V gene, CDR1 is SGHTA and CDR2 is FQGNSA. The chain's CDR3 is CASSLGPTGRYNEQFF. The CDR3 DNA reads TGTGCCAGCAGCTTAGGCCCGACAGGGAGGTACAATGAGCAGTTCTTC.

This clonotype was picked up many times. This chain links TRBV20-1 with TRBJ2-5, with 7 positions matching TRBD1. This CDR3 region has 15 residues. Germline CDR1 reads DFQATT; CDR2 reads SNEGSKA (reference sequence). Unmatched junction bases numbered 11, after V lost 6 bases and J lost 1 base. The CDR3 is CSAQGVVSAQETQYF. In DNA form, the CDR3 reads TGCAGTGCCCAGGGGGTGGTTAGCGCCCAAGAGACCCAGTACTTC.

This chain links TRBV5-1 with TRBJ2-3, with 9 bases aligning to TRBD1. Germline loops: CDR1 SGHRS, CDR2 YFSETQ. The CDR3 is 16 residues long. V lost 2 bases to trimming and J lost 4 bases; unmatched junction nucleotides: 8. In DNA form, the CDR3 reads TGCGCCAGCAGCTTTTTGGGACAGGGCGTGGCAGATACGCAGTATTTT. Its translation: CASSFLGQGVADTQYF. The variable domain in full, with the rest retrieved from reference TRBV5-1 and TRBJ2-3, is KAGVTQTPRYLIKTRGQQVTLSCSPISGHRSVSWYQQTPGQGLQFLFEYFSETQRNKGNFPGRFSGRQFSNSRSEMNVSTLELGDSALYLCASSFLGQGVADTQYFGPGTRLTVL.

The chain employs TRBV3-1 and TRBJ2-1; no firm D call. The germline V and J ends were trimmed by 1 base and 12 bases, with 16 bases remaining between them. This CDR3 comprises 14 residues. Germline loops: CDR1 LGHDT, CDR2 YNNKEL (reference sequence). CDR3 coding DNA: TGTGCCAGCAGCCAAGGCAACTACCCACTGGGGCAGTTCTTC. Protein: CASSQGNYPLGQFF.

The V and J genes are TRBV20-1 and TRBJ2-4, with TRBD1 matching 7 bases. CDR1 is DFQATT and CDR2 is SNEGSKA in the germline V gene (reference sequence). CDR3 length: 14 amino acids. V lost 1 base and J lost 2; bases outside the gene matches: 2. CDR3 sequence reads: CSARATGTKNIQYF. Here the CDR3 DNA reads TGCAGTGCTAGAGCGACAGGGACCAAAAACATTCAGTACTTC.

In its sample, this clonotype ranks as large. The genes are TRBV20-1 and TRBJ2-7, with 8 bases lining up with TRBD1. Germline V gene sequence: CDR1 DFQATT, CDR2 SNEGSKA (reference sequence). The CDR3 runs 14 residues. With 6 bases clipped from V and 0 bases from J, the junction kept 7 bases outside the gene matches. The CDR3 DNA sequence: TGCAGTGCGGAACAGACAGGGGTCTCCTACGAGCAGTACTTC. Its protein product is CSAEQTGVSYEQYF.

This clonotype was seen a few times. The CDR3 nucleotides are TGCAGTGCTAGAGATCTAAGGACGGAGAACCATGTTGAAGCTTTCTTT. Protein: CSARDLRTENHVEAFF. The chain combines TRBV20-1 with TRBJ1-1, with unresolved D. The CDR3 extends over 16 amino acids. Trimming shortened V by 0 bases and J by 7 bases, and 21 bases separated the two germline ends. Germline lookup yields CDR1 DFQATT and CDR2 SNEGSKA (reference sequence).

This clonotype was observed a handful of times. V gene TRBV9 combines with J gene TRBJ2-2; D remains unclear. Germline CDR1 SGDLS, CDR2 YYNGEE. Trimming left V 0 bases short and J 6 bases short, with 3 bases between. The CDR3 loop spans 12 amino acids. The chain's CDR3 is CASSVASGELFF. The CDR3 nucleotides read TGTGCCAGCAGCGTAGCTTCCGGGGAGCTGTTTTTT. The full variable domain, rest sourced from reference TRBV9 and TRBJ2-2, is DSGVTQTPKHLITATGQRVTLRCSPRSGDLSVYWYQQSLDQGLQFLIQYYNGEERAKGNILERFSAQQFPDLHSELNLSSLELGDSALYFCASSVASGELFFGEGSRLTVL.

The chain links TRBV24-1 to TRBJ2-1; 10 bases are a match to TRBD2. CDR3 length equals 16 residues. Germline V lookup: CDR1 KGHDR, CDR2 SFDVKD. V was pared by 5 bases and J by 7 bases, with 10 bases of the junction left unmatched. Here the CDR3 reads CATSAWGAGGGNEQFF. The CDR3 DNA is TGTGCCACCAGTGCCTGGGGAGCGGGAGGGGGGAATGAGCAGTTCTTC.

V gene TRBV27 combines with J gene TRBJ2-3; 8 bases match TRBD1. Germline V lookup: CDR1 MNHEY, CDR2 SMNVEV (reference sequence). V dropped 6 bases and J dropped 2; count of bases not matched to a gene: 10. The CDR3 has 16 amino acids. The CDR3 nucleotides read TGTGCCAGCAGGACCAAGACAGGGGTCGCCACAGATACGCAGTATTTT. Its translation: CASRTKTGVATDTQYF.

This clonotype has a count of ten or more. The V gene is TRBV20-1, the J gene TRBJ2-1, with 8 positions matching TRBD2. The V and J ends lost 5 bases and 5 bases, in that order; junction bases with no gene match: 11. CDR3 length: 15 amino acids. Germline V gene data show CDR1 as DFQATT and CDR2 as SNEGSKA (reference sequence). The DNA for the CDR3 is TGCAGTGCTGGCCGAGCGGGGGCTACTAACAATGAGCAGTTCTTC. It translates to CSAGRAGATNNEQFF.

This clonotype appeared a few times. In nucleotides, the CDR3 is TGCAGTGCTAGAGGCCGCAATGAGCAGTTCTTC. Its translation is CSARGRNEQFF. The chain uses TRBV20-1 and TRBJ2-1; unclear D gene. The CDR3 is 11 amino acids. V shed 1 base and J shed 6 bases, with 4 bases lying between them. The germline CDR1 and CDR2 sequences are DFQATT and SNEGSKA (reference sequence).